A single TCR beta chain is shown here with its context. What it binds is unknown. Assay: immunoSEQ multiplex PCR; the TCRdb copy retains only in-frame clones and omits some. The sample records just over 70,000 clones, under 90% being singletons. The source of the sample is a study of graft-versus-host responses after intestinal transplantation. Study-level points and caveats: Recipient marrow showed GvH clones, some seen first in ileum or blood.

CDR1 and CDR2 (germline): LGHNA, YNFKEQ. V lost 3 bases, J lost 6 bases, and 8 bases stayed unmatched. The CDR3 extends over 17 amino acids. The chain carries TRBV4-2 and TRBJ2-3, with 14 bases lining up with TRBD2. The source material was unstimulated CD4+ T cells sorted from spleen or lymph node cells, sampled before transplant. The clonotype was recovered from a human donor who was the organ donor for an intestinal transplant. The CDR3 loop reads CASSQDRLAGGTDTQYF. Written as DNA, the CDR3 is TGTGCCAGCAGCCAGGATAGACTAGCGGGGGGGACGGATACGCAGTATTTT.